The rows below give T cell receptor beta chains drawn from one sample of a study of cytomegalovirus exposure and HLA in healthy donors. TCRdb keeps only in-frame clones here, not all; method: immunoSEQ multiplex PCR. The repertoire has roughly 170,000 clones, more than 70% of them found once; the top ten carry approximately 1.6%. The sequenced sample was PBMCs. These receptor sequences come from a male donor in good health and CMV-seronegative. Both conserved end residues are part of each CDR3. Each record gives: clone size, D gene, J gene, V gene, CDR3 length, CDR3 DNA, CDR3 protein. D genes are given only for firm matches. Size is omitted from some rows. Given values are once, few, many or a class for expanded clones.

>.|TRBD1|TRBJ1-1|TRBV27|16
TGTGCCAGCAGTGTACGGGGACAGTTTAAGAACACTGAAGCTTTCTTT
CASSVRGQFKNTEAFF
>.|TRBD1|TRBJ2-3|TRBV6-4|13
TGTGCCAGCAGCGACAGGGGAACAGATACGCAGTATTTT
CASSDRGTDTQYF
>once|.|TRBJ1-1|TRBV11-1|15
TGTGCCAGCAGCTTAGATCAGGGGATGAACACTGAAGCTTTCTTT
CASSLDQGMNTEAFF
>.|.|TRBJ1-1|TRBV7-9|12
TGTGCCAGCAGCCCCCGGGACACAGAAGCTTTCTTT
CASSPRDTEAFF
>once|.|TRBJ2-3|TRBV5-1|15
TGCGCCAGCAGCTTGGGAGGGGGGGGCACAGATACGCAGTATTTT
CASSLGGGGTDTQYF
>.|.|TRBJ2-2|TRBV5-4|16
TGTGCCAGCAGCCCCCCCACGGGAAAGAACACCGGGGAGCTGTTTTTT
CASSPPTGKNTGELFF
>.|TRBD1|TRBJ2-5|TRBV9|16
TGTGCCAGCAGCGGGAGGAGGGACAGGAGTCAAGAGACCCAGTACTTC
CASSGRRDRSQETQYF
>.|TRBD1|TRBJ1-5|TRBV6-6|16
TGTGCCAGCAGTTACCCCCGACAGGGAATCGATCAGCCCCAGCATTTT
CASSYPRQGIDQPQHF
>.|.|TRBJ1-1|TRBV5-1|15
TGCGCCAGCAGCTCAGTCGGGGGGGCTCTTGCTGAAGCTTTCTTT
CASSSVGGALAEAFF
>.|TRBD1|TRBJ1-5|TRBV7-8|19
TGTGCCAGCAGTTTAAGCGAGGGGGACAGGGTGGTAAGCAATCAGCCCCAGCATTTT
CASSLSEGDRVVSNQPQHF
>few|.|TRBJ2-1|TRBV18|16
TGTGCCAGCCGAGGCGGTGGGTCGAGCTCCTACAATGAGCAGTTCTTC
CASRGGGSSSYNEQFF
>.|.|TRBJ1-2|TRBV28|17
TGTGCCAGCAGTTTAGGAGGGGGGGCAGGGGCAAACTATGGCTACACCTTC
CASSLGGGAGANYGYTF